Below, 20 T cell receptor beta chains from the same sample are listed, as sequenced in a study of graft-versus-host responses after intestinal transplantation. Their antigens remain unidentified. TCRdb keeps only in-frame clones here, not all; method: immunoSEQ multiplex PCR. Of about 26,000 clones listed, around 80% were seen once; the top ten hold 0.55% to 0.8%. The source material was unstimulated CD4+ T cells sorted from spleen or lymph node cells, sampled before intestinal transplant. The origin of the receptors is a human donor who received an intestinal transplant.

This rearrangement joins TRBV11-3 to TRBJ2-1, with D possibly matching TRBD2 (5 bases). V shed 1 base and J shed 8 bases, with 9 bases lying between them. The V gene's germline CDR1 is SGHNT and CDR2 YENEEA. The CDR3 is made up of 13 amino acids. This CDR3 is CASSLAGSDEQFF. The CDR3 coding sequence is TGTGCCAGCAGCTTAGCGGGGAGCGATGAGCAGTTCTTC.

V and J are TRBV7-9 and TRBJ2-3; a weak D match, TRBD2 (6 bases). The CDR3 runs 16 residues. Between the trimmed V and J ends, which lost 0 bases and 5 bases, there was a span of 15 bases. Germline lookup yields CDR1 SEHNR and CDR2 FQNEAQ (reference sequence). This CDR3 reads CASSLATRGGRDTQYF. CDR3 coding DNA: TGTGCCAGCAGCTTAGCGACGCGGGGTGGGAGAGATACGCAGTATTTT. Complete variable domain (other parts from reference TRBV7-9 and TRBJ2-3): DTGVSQNPRHKITKRGQNVTFRCDPISEHNRLYWYRQTLGQGPEFLTYFQNEAQLEKSRLLSDRFSAERPKGSFSTLEIQRTEQGDSAMYLCASSLATRGGRDTQYFGPGTRLTVL.

In this sample, this clone turned up a few times. This same CDR3 is encoded by further DNA sequences in the sample. This chain links TRBV30 with TRBJ2-7; TRBD1 is a possible D gene (6 bases). The CDR3 covers 13 residues. Trimming removed 5 bases from V and 7 bases from J, with 18 bases in between. In germline, CDR1 is GTSNPN, CDR2 SVGIG (reference sequence). The CDR3 is CAWGGGAPGEQYF. CDR3 bases: TGTGCCTGGGGGGGCGGCGCCCCGGGGGAGCAGTACTTC.

This chain uses TRBV9 with TRBJ1-4; D remains ambiguous. Germline CDR1 SGDLS, CDR2 YYNGEE. Trimming stripped 2 bases from V and 2 bases from J, with 7 bases between. The CDR3 runs to 14 residues. Here the CDR3 reads CASSVSLTNEKLFF. The CDR3 nucleotides are TGTGCCAGCAGCGTGTCACTGACTAATGAAAAACTGTTTTTT. The entire variable domain, with the rest obtained from reference TRBV9 and TRBJ1-4, is as follows: DSGVTQTPKHLITATGQRVTLRCSPRSGDLSVYWYQQSLDQGLQFLIQYYNGEERAKGNILERFSAQQFPDLHSELNLSSLELGDSALYFCASSVSLTNEKLFFGSGTQLSVL.

The chain links TRBV4-1 to TRBJ2-1; 13 bases are shared with TRBD2. This CDR3 spans 17 amino acids. Germline CDR1 MGHRA, CDR2 YSYEKL. The junction had 8 bases not matched to a gene; V was cut back by 1 base and J by 8 bases. CDR3 residues: CASSQATGLAGQDEQFF. CDR3 nucleotides: TGCGCCAGCAGCCAAGCGACGGGACTAGCGGGGCAGGATGAGCAGTTCTTC.

The chain has TRBV6-1 and TRBJ2-1, with 7 bases identical to TRBD2. CDR3 length equals 13 residues. In germline, CDR1 is MNHNS, CDR2 SASEGT. V lost 8 bases to trimming and J lost 3 bases; unmatched junction nucleotides: 4. The CDR3 spells CASWASGYNEQFF. As DNA, the CDR3 is TGTGCCAGCTGGGCTAGCGGCTACAATGAGCAGTTCTTC.

This chain uses TRBV2 with TRBJ2-1; D possibly corresponds to TRBD2 (5 bases). This CDR3 region has 12 residues. Germline-derived CDR1 and CDR2 are SNHLY and FYNNEI. Between the trimmed V and J ends, which lost 9 bases and 3 bases, there was a span of 9 bases. The CDR3 here is CASNRDYNEQFF. The CDR3 region has the DNA TGTGCCAGTAACCGGGACTACAATGAGCAGTTCTTC. Variable domain in full (rest from reference TRBV2 and TRBJ2-1): EPEVTQTPSHQVTQMGQEVILRCVPISNHLYFYWYRQILGQKVEFLVSFYNNEISEKSEIFDDQFSVERPDGSNFTLKIRSTKLEDSAMYFCASNRDYNEQFFGPGTRLTVL.

The chain combines TRBV11-3 with TRBJ2-7; D is perhaps TRBD1 (7 bases). Looked up from germline, CDR1 is SGHNT and CDR2 is YENEEA. V dropped 6 bases and J dropped 0 bases, with 24 bases sitting between them. This CDR3 comprises 18 residues. The CDR3 spells CASRPVPSGGMSSYEQYF. As DNA, the CDR3 is TGTGCCAGCAGACCAGTCCCCTCAGGGGGGATGTCCTCCTACGAGCAGTACTTC.

A single count supports this clone. Compared with germline, one end of the junction differs, possibly owing to a read error. The rearrangement joins TRBV5-5 to TRBJ2-3; D remains unclear. Germline loops: CDR1 SGHKS, CDR2 YYEKEE (reference sequence). The CDR3 length is 13 residues. The CDR3 protein is CASSLASIDTQYF. In DNA, the CDR3 is TGTGCCAGCAGCTTGGCCAGCATAGATACGCAGTATTTT.

This rearrangement joins TRBV20-1 to TRBJ2-5; no definite D call. Germline CDR1 DFQATT, CDR2 SNEGSKA (reference sequence). This CDR3 is 10 amino acids long. Trimming left V 4 bases short and J 4 bases short, with 4 bases between. CDR3 sequence: CSATLETQYF. As DNA, the CDR3 is TGCAGTGCTACATTAGAGACCCAGTACTTC.

This CDR3 is CASSGASTDTQYF. The CDR3 region has the DNA TGTGCCAGCTCGGGGGCGAGCACAGATACGCAGTATTTT. The chain couples TRBV18 to TRBJ2-3; D is perhaps TRBD1 (6 bases). In germline, CDR1 is KGHSH, CDR2 LQKENI. V lost 6 bases and J lost 0, with 7 bases in between. The CDR3 extends over 13 amino acids.

J is TRBJ2-7 and V is TRBV2, with 10 bases fitting TRBD2. CDR3 length: 14 amino acids. Germline-derived CDR1 and CDR2 are SNHLY and FYNNEI. V dropped 10 bases and J dropped 1; count of bases not matched to a gene: 7. CDR3 nucleotides: TGTGCCAAGCAAACTAGCGGGGATTCCTACGAGCAGTACTTC. The encoded protein is CAKQTSGDSYEQYF. Based on the CDR3 plus reference TRBV2 and TRBJ2-7, the full variable domain is EPEVTQTPSHQVTQMGQEVILRCVPISNHLYFYWYRQILGQKVEFLVSFYNNEISEKSEIFDDQFSVERPDGSNFTLKIRSTKLEDSAMYFCAKQTSGDSYEQYFGPGTRLTVT.

V gene TRBV20-1 combines with J gene TRBJ2-7; D is ambiguous. V shed 6 bases and J shed 4 bases, with 7 bases lying between them. The V gene's germline CDR1 is DFQATT and CDR2 SNEGSKA (reference sequence). The CDR3 extends over 10 amino acids. In DNA, the CDR3 is TGCAGTGCCCGTGCGTACGAGCAGTACTTC. It is translated as CSARAYEQYF.

The genes are TRBV2 and TRBJ1-2; 9 bases are a match to TRBD1. Germline V gene data show CDR1 as SNHLY and CDR2 as FYNNEI. The CDR3 loop spans 13 amino acids. With 7 bases clipped from V and 8 bases from J, the junction kept 8 bases outside the gene matches. The CDR3 sequence is CASNLGTGLGYTF. The CDR3 bases are TGTGCCAGCAACCTTGGGACAGGGTTGGGCTACACCTTC.

In this sample, this clone turned up a few times. The chain is built from TRBV28 and TRBJ2-7; weak D call: TRBD1 (5 bases). The CDR3 consists of 14 residues. CDR1 is MDHEN, CDR2 SYDVKM, per germline. V was clipped by 2 bases and J by 0 bases, with 8 bases between them. CDR3 protein: CASSLPRDSYEQYF. In nucleotides, the CDR3 is TGTGCCAGCAGTTTACCCAGGGACTCCTACGAGCAGTACTTC. The variable domain in full, completed from reference TRBV28 and TRBJ2-7, reads DVKVTQSSRYLVKRTGEKVFLECVQDMDHENMFWYRQDPGLGLRLIYFSYDVKMKEKGDIPEGYSVSREKKERFSLILESASTNQTSMYLCASSLPRDSYEQYFGPGTRLTVT.

J is TRBJ1-1 and V is TRBV7-6; TRBD1 is a possible D gene (5 bases). V lost 6 bases, J lost 3 bases, and 14 bases lay in between. Germline values: CDR1 SGHVS, CDR2 FNYEAQ. This CDR3 contains 14 residues. CDR3 DNA sequence: TGTGCCAGCAGTTCCTTGGGGGGGGACACTGAAGCTTTCTTT. Translating gives CASSSLGGDTEAFF.

The chain employs TRBV10-1 and TRBJ1-1; D gene unclear. Germline V gives CDR1 WNHNN, CDR2 SYGVQD (reference sequence). The CDR3 runs to 13 residues. V was cut by 3 bases and J by 5 bases, with 10 bases left in between. DNA for the CDR3: TGCGCCAGCAGTGAATACAGAGGGACTGAAGCTTTCTTT. The encoded protein is CASSEYRGTEAFF.

This sequence joins TRBV9 and TRBJ1-1; 9 bases fit TRBD1. The junction had 7 bases not matched to a gene; V was cut back by 2 bases and J by 5 bases. Germline CDR1 SGDLS, CDR2 YYNGEE. The CDR3 is 15 amino acids. The CDR3 DNA follows: TGTGCCAGCAGCGTCGGACAGGGGAGGGAGACTGAAGCTTTCTTT. Its translation is CASSVGQGRETEAFF.

As regards this clone: Other DNA sequences in this sample translate to the same CDR3. This chain joins TRBV5-6 and TRBJ2-3, with no clear D. Germline CDR1 and CDR2: SGHDT and YYEEEE. The length of the CDR3 is 15 residues. V was cut by 0 bases and J by 0 bases, with 8 bases left in between. CDR3 sequence reads: CASSLDRVSTDTQYF. The CDR3 coding sequence is TGTGCCAGCAGCTTGGACAGAGTTAGCACAGATACGCAGTATTTT.

The V call is TRBV5-4, the J call TRBJ1-6; D gene ambiguous. The CDR3 consists of 15 residues. Germline CDR1 SGHNT, CDR2 YYREEE (reference sequence). V gave up 0 bases and J gave up 2 bases, with 6 bases separating them. The CDR3 here is CASSLEATYNSPLHF. The DNA of the CDR3 is TGTGCCAGCAGCTTGGAAGCAACCTATAATTCACCCCTCCACTTT.